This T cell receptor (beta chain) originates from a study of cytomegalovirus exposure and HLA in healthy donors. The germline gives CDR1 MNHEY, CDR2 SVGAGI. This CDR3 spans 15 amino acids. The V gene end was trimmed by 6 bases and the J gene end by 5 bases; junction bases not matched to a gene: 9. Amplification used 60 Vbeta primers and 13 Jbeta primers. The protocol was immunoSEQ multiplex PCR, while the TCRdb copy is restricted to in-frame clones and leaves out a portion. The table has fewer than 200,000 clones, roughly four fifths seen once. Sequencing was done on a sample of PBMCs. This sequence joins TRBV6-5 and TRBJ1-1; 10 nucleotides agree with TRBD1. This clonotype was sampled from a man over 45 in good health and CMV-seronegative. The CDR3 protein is CASSSAGTGETEAFF. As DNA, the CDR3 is TGTGCCAGCAGCTCCGCAGGGACAGGGGAAACTGAAGCTTTCTTT.